Shown below are 22 T cell receptor beta chains from a single sample sequenced in a study of blood T cell repertoires in COVID-19. Sequencing was performed with immunoSEQ multiplex PCR; in TCRdb, only in-frame clones are kept and a portion is missing. The sample contains approximately 260,000 clones, roughly 80% of which appear only once. Sequencing input: peripheral blood. The receptors here all came from a woman older than 75 with acute or convalescent COVID-19.

The sample holds one count of this clone. The chain combines TRBV11-2 with TRBJ2-7; D perhaps matches TRBD1 (6 bases). The length of the CDR3 is 15 residues. From germline, CDR1 is SGHAT and CDR2 FQNNGV. V was cut by 0 bases and J by 4 bases, with 13 bases left in between. This CDR3 is CASSLEVQGSYEQYF. The CDR3 coding sequence is TGTGCCAGCAGCTTAGAGGTACAGGGTAGTTACGAGCAGTACTTC.

V usage is TRBV20-1 and J usage is TRBJ2-1; the D gene is possibly TRBD1 (6 bases). Germline CDR1 and CDR2: DFQATT and SNEGSKA (reference sequence). There are 11 residues in the CDR3. V lost 3 bases and J lost 15, with 15 bases in between. The CDR3 DNA is TGCAGTGCTAGTACGGACAGCCATCCGTTCTTC. Protein product: CSASTDSHPFF.

The chain joins TRBV6-1 to TRBJ2-1, with TRBD2 matching 13 bases. CDR1 and CDR2 (germline): MNHNS, SASEGT. Unmatched junction bases numbered 5, after V lost 0 bases and J lost 9 bases. There are 16 residues in the CDR3. The CDR3 DNA is TGTGCCAGCAGTGAAGCGACTAGCGGGGGGCAAGGTGAGCAGTTCTTC. Protein sequence: CASSEATSGGQGEQFF.

About this clone: This clone may be a read error of a much larger clone one base away. The chain links TRBV19 to TRBJ2-2; TRBD2 aligns across 9 bases. V dropped 3 bases and J dropped 7; count of bases not matched to a gene: 12. The CDR3 covers 17 residues. CDR1 and CDR2 (germline): LNHDA, SQIVND (reference sequence). The CDR3, as DNA: TGTGCCAGTAGTATCTCCACTCGCGGGGGGGCAAGCGGGGAGCTGTTTTTT. Amino acid sequence: CASSISTRGGASGELFF.

This clone is a singleton in its sample. CDR3 sequence (DNA): TGCGCCAGCAGAGGACAGGGTATAAATTCACCCCTCCACTTT. Its translation is CASRGQGINSPLHF. The chain carries TRBV5-1 and TRBJ1-6; 8 nucleotides line up with TRBD1. Trimming at V came to 5 bases and at J to 7 bases, leaving 5 bases not matched to a gene. CDR1 is SGHRS and CDR2 is YFSETQ in the germline V gene. The CDR3 consists of 14 residues.

This clone has a single count. This chain uses TRBV7-2 with TRBJ1-5; possibly TRBD1 for D (5 bases). CDR3 length: 15 residues. CDR1 and CDR2 (germline): SGHTA, FQGNSA. Trimming left V 3 bases short and J 1 base short, with 10 bases between. Here the CDR3 reads CASSFGGGSNQPQHF. For the CDR3, the DNA is TGTGCCAGCAGCTTCGGGGGAGGGAGCAATCAGCCCCAGCATTTT.

The J gene is TRBJ1-1, the V gene TRBV7-2, with TRBD1 matching 8 bases. The length of the CDR3 is 14 residues. J lost 4 bases, V lost 3 bases, and 4 bases had no gene match. The germline V gene encodes CDR1 SGHTA and CDR2 FQGNSA. The CDR3, as DNA: TGTGCCAGCAGCTTTGGGACAGGTTTCACTGAAGCTTTCTTT. It translates to CASSFGTGFTEAFF.

V usage is TRBV5-4 and J usage is TRBJ1-2, with D maybe TRBD1 (5 bases). V was pared by 0 bases and J by 0 bases, with 9 bases between. The germline gives CDR1 SGHNT, CDR2 YYREEE (reference sequence). The CDR3 consists of 15 residues. The CDR3 loop reads CASSLGQISNYGYTF. The CDR3 coding sequence is TGTGCCAGCAGCTTGGGACAGATCTCTAACTATGGCTACACCTTC.

This chain joins TRBV28 and TRBJ1-5; D uncertain. Trimming took 5 bases from V and 2 from J, leaving 16 bases between them. This CDR3 has 16 residues. CDR1 and CDR2 from the germline V gene are MDHEN and SYDVKM. CDR3 sequence (DNA): TGTGCCAGCAGTCAGCGGGCGGCGTTGGGCAATCAGCCCCAGCATTTT. It yields the protein CASSQRAALGNQPQHF.

The V gene is TRBV10-1, the J gene TRBJ1-5, with 8 bases fitting TRBD1. The CDR3 runs to 15 residues. V lost 5 bases to trimming and J lost 6 bases; unmatched junction nucleotides: 9. The germline CDR1 and CDR2 sequences are WNHNN and SYGVQD (reference sequence). In DNA form, the CDR3 reads TGCGCCAGCAGTTTACAGGGGGTTTTACGTCAGCCCCAGCATTTT. It codes for CASSLQGVLRQPQHF.

The chain is built from TRBV7-9 and TRBJ2-5; 9 bases agree with TRBD2. The V segment lost 1 base and the J segment 7 bases; nucleotides outside the gene matches: 4. The V gene's germline CDR1 is SEHNR and CDR2 FQNEAQ (reference sequence). The CDR3 is 14 residues long. The CDR3 nucleotides read TGTGCCAGCAGCTTAGTAGGTAGCGGGGGGACCCAGTACTTC. Protein: CASSLVGSGGTQYF.

The chain couples TRBV2 to TRBJ1-4; 9 nucleotides match TRBD1. V shed 6 bases, J shed 7 bases, and the junction held 6 bases outside the gene matches. The V gene's germline CDR1 is SNHLY and CDR2 FYNNEI. The length of the CDR3 is 14 residues. CDR3: CASRDRGPFEKLFF. The CDR3 DNA reads TGTGCCAGCAGGGACAGGGGACCCTTTGAAAAACTGTTTTTT.

This sequence joins TRBV19 and TRBJ1-5, with D hard to call. The CDR3 has 12 residues. Germline assignment: CDR1 LNHDA and CDR2 SQIVND (reference sequence). V was trimmed by 4 bases and J by 7 bases, leaving 8 bases between them. The CDR3: CASSTIPQPQHF. CDR3 coding DNA: TGTGCCAGTAGTACAATCCCACAGCCCCAGCATTTT.

J is TRBJ1-1 and V is TRBV15, with TRBD1 matching 9 bases. CDR1 is LNHNV, CDR2 YYDKDF, per germline (reference sequence). The CDR3 spans 15 residues. V lost 1 base and J lost 3; bases outside the gene matches: 3. The CDR3 region is CATSRGQGVDTEAFF. The CDR3 coding sequence is TGTGCCACCAGCAGAGGACAGGGGGTGGACACTGAAGCTTTCTTT. Filled out from reference TRBV15 and TRBJ1-1, the complete variable domain reads DAMVIQNPRYQVTQFGKPVTLSCSQTLNHNVMYWYQQKSSQAPKLLFHYYDKDFNNEADTPDNFQSRRPNTSFCFLDIRSPGLGDTAMYLCATSRGQGVDTEAFFGQGTRLTVV.

This sequence joins TRBV2 and TRBJ1-3; 7 bases align to TRBD1. Germline values: CDR1 SNHLY, CDR2 FYNNEI. This CDR3 contains 14 residues. J lost 7 bases, V lost 6 bases, and 9 bases had no gene match. Written as DNA, the CDR3 is TGTGCCAGCAGACACAGGGGTTTAACTAACACCATATATTTT. Translation: CASRHRGLTNTIYF.

The rearrangement links TRBV2 to TRBJ2-1; 7 bases line up with TRBD2. This CDR3 contains 14 residues. Per the germline V gene, CDR1 is SNHLY and CDR2 is FYNNEI. V dropped 8 bases and J dropped 10; count of bases not matched to a gene: 14. CDR3 in amino acids: CASGKRGPRMEQFF. The DNA for the CDR3 is TGTGCCAGCGGAAAGCGGGGTCCCCGAATGGAGCAGTTCTTC.

This chain joins TRBV28 and TRBJ1-5; 8 bases match TRBD1. This CDR3 is built from 16 residues. CDR1 and CDR2 (germline): MDHEN, SYDVKM. V trimming: 4 bases; J trimming: 5 bases; junction bases outside the gene matches: 10. This CDR3 is CASSSTGQGAHQPQHF. The CDR3 nucleotides read TGTGCCAGCAGTTCGACAGGCCAGGGGGCGCATCAGCCCCAGCATTTT.

This clone was recorded at least ten times. One end of the junction does not line up with germline, which may come from a read error. The chain employs TRBV30 and TRBJ2-3; D perhaps matches TRBD1 (5 bases). Germline-derived CDR1 and CDR2 are GTSNPN and SVGIG (reference sequence). This CDR3 has 12 amino acids. CDR3 nucleotides: TGTGCCTGGGTCCCGGGCACAGGTACGCAGTATTTT. It encodes CAWVPGTGTQYF.

J is TRBJ1-1 and V is TRBV15; D is undetermined. The CDR3 is made up of 14 amino acids. Germline lookup yields CDR1 LNHNV and CDR2 YYDKDF (reference sequence). Trimming removed 0 bases at V and 8 bases at J, with 13 bases between. The DNA for the CDR3 is TGTGCCACCAGCAGAGATCGCGGTATCCAGGAAGCTTTCTTT. Translation: CATSRDRGIQEAFF.

This chain uses TRBV3-1 (or the pseudogene TRBV3-2) with TRBJ2-3; 8 bases are shared with TRBD2. Unmatched junction bases numbered 5, after V lost 4 bases and J lost 2 bases. From germline, CDR1 is LGHDT and CDR2 YNNKEL (reference sequence). The CDR3 is 15 amino acids. The CDR3 DNA sequence: TGTGCCAGCAGCCCCGGGGGGGGATCCACAGATACGCAGTATTTT. Protein: CASSPGGGSTDTQYF.

J is TRBJ2-1 and V is TRBV3-1 (or the pseudogene TRBV3-2), with 13 bases lining up with TRBD2. Germline CDR1 reads LGHDT; CDR2 reads YNNKEL (reference sequence). V was clipped by 4 bases and J by 7 bases; unmatched bases: 7. The CDR3 spans 16 residues. As DNA, the CDR3 is TGTGCCAGCAGCCTACGGACTAGCGGGGGACGAAATGAGCAGTTCTTC. Translating it yields CASSLRTSGGRNEQFF.

Here the CDR3 reads CASSPRKNTEAFF. The CDR3 nucleotides read TGTGCCAGCTCACCACGTAAGAACACTGAAGCTTTCTTT. The chain carries TRBV18 and TRBJ1-1; D is unclear. V was pared by 1 base and J by 1 base, with 4 bases between. The CDR3 has 13 amino acids. In germline, CDR1 is KGHSH, CDR2 LQKENI.